This is a list of T cell receptor beta chains from one sample in a study of regulatory T cells in long-lasting Graves disease. From the multiplex PCR reads, TCRdb called clonotypes with MiXCR, one entry per CDR3 protein. The repertoire holds hundreds of thousands of distinct CDR3 sequences, roughly a sixth seen once, with around 13% in the top ten. These same data were also listed under a study on T cells in Graves' hyperthyroidism and ophthalmopathy.

Sample: peripheral blood mononuclear cells (PBMCs), taken at new diagnosis, from a patient treated with antithyroid drugs. Receptors were obtained from a man younger than 30 with Graves disease. CDR3s include the opening cysteine and the closing phenylalanine or tryptophan. The order of the fields is clone size, J gene, V gene, D gene, CDR3 DNA, CDR3 protein. A D gene is named only where the DNA matches it firmly. Clone size is stated in some rows and not others, as once, few, many or a class when expanded.

-	TRBJ2-3	TRBV7-9	TRBD2	TGTGCCAGCAGCTCAACACTAGCGGGAGCAGCAGATACGCAGTATTTT	CASSSTLAGAADTQYF
few	TRBJ2-2	TRBV25-1	-	TGTGCCAGCAGTGGTTATAGCAGATTGGGCACCGGGGAGCTGTTTTTT	CASSGYSRLGTGELFF
many	TRBJ1-4	TRBV18	-	TGTGCCAGCTCACCACTATCGGCAACTAATGAAAAACTGTTTTTT	CASSPLSATNEKLFF
few	TRBJ1-4	TRBV19	-	TGTGCCAGTAGTATCGAAGGGACTGGAAAACTGTTTTTT	CASSIEGTGKLFF
many	TRBJ1-2	TRBV5-1	-	TGCGCCAGCAGCTTGGGACGAGGAGGATATGGCTACACCTTC	CASSLGRGGYGYTF
many	TRBJ2-1	TRBV28	TRBD2	TGTGCCAGCACAAGACTTCGGGGGCGAGCGGGGGGCAATGAGCAGTTCTTC	CASTRLRGRAGGNEQFF
many	TRBJ1-1	TRBV5-1	-	TGCGCCAGCAGCTCGGTCGTGGGGGGCGGGAACACTGAAGCTTTCTTT	CASSSVVGGGNTEAFF
many	TRBJ1-1	TRBV28	-	TGTGCCAGCAGCCCCACCCTCCGGGGCACTGAAGCTTTCTTT	CASSPTLRGTEAFF
many	TRBJ1-1	TRBV29-1	-	TGCAGCGCCACGGGGCCTTTGAGGGACACTGAAGCTTTCTTT	CSATGPLRDTEAFF
many	TRBJ2-5	TRBV7-9	-	TGTGCCAGCAGCCCCGCCCCAGCATCGTGGGAGACCCAGTACTTC	CASSPAPASWETQYF
-	TRBJ2-3	TRBV29-1	-	TGCAGCGTTGATTCAGCGATGTCGGTGGATACGCAGTATTTT	CSVDSAMSVDTQYF
few	TRBJ2-7	TRBV5-1	-	TGCGCCAGCAGCCTTTACAAGGCTACCTACGAGCAGTACTTC	CASSLYKATYEQYF
few	TRBJ2-7	TRBV24-1	-	TGTGCCACCAGTGAGCCCACAGGGTACGAGCAGTACTTC	CATSEPTGYEQYF
-	TRBJ2-7	TRBV5-4	-	TGTGCCAGCAGCTTGGGGACAGTAGCCTACGAGCAGTACTTC	CASSLGTVAYEQYF
many	TRBJ2-2	TRBV10-3	TRBD2	TGTGCCATCAGTGAGATCGCCGGGAGGGCCCCACCCGGGGAGCTGTTTTTT	CAISEIAGRAPPGELFF
many	TRBJ2-1	TRBV20-1	TRBD2	TGCAGTGCTAGAGGGTCGACTAGCGCCTACAATGAGCAGTTCTTC	CSARGSTSAYNEQFF
-	TRBJ2-1	TRBV5-5	TRBD1	TGTGCCAGCGCAGCTTGGACAGGGGGCGAGCAGTTCTTC	CASAAWTGGEQFF
-	TRBJ2-2	TRBV5-1	TRBD2	TGCGCCAGCAGCTCCGGACTAGCGGCCTCCACCGGGGAGCTGTTTTTT	CASSSGLAASTGELFF
many	TRBJ2-7	TRBV20-1	-	TGCAGTGCCGGGACACCTCCCTACGAGCAGTACTTC	CSAGTPPYEQYF
-	TRBJ1-1	TRBV4-1	-	TGCGCCAGCAGCCGCCCGACAAGGAACACTGAAGCTTTCTTT	CASSRPTRNTEAFF
few	TRBJ1-2	TRBV29-1	-	TGCAGCGTGGCTGCCCGTGCTAACTATGGCTACACCTTC	CSVAARANYGYTF
many	TRBJ1-5	TRBV28	-	TGTGCCAGCAGGCCTAATAGCAATCAGCCCCAGCATTTT	CASRPNSNQPQHF
many	TRBJ2-7	TRBV7-8	TRBD2	TGTGCCAGCAGGAGGCCTCGGGGACTAGCGGGTTACGAGCAGTACTTC	CASRRPRGLAGYEQYF
-	TRBJ1-2	TRBV19	-	TGTGCCAGTAGTGCCTCGGCAGGAACTGTCTATGGCTACACCTTC	CASSASAGTVYGYTF
-	TRBJ1-2	TRBV9	TRBD1	TGTGCCAGCAGCGACGGGACAGGGCGCGTGAACTATGGCTACACCTTC	CASSDGTGRVNYGYTF
-	TRBJ2-1	TRBV25-1	-	TGTGCCAGCAGTGACTTCCTTCAGGGGTCCTACAATGAGCAGTTCTTC	CASSDFLQGSYNEQFF
-	TRBJ2-1	TRBV29-1	-	TGCAGCGTTGAAGCTTTCTACAATGAGCAGTTCTTC	CSVEAFYNEQFF
-	TRBJ1-2	TRBV6-5	TRBD1	TGTGCCAGCAGTTCCGGGACAGGGGCCTATGGCTACACCTTC	CASSSGTGAYGYTF
many	TRBJ2-7	TRBV6-9	TRBD2	TGTGCCAGCAGTTACGGGCGGGAGGGCCGGCAGTACTTC	CASSYGREGRQYF
-	TRBJ2-7	TRBV11-2	TRBD2	TGTGCCAGCAGCTTAGTGGCTAGCGGGAATTACGAGCAGTACTTC	CASSLVASGNYEQYF
few	TRBJ2-5	TRBV9	-	TGTGCCAGCAGCGTCGGCCGGGGAGAGACCCAGTACTTC	CASSVGRGETQYF
-	TRBJ2-7	TRBV6-1	-	TGTGCCAGCAGTACAGCTTACGAGCAGCACTTC	CASSTAYEQHF
few	TRBJ1-1	TRBV4-1	-	TGCGCCAGCAGCCAAGAGGCCCCGGTTACTGAAGCTTTCTTT	CASSQEAPVTEAFF
many	TRBJ2-7	TRBV19	TRBD1	TGTGCCAGTAGCCGAGGGGCCGGGACAGTTGCCTACGAGCAGTACTTC	CASSRGAGTVAYEQYF
many	TRBJ2-3	TRBV2	TRBD2	TGTGCCAGCAGTTTAGCGGGAGGGGGAGATACGCAGTATTTT	CASSLAGGGDTQYF
many	TRBJ1-1	TRBV27	-	TGTGCCAGCAGCCCGACAGGTGAGAACACTGAAGCTTTCTTT	CASSPTGENTEAFF
many	TRBJ2-1	TRBV3-1	TRBD2	TGTGCCAGCAGCCCCTTAGCGGGATGGTACAATGAGCAGTTCTTC	CASSPLAGWYNEQFF
many	TRBJ2-3	TRBV7-2	-	TGTGCCAGCAGCTTAGCGCCGCGGGGCCTCACAGATACGCAGTATTTT	CASSLAPRGLTDTQYF
few	TRBJ2-7	TRBV16	-	TGTGCCAGCAGCCAGGGACATAAAACGGGCGAGCAGTACTTC	CASSQGHKTGEQYF
-	TRBJ1-2	TRBV11-2	-	TGTGCCAGCAGTTTGACGCAGGGCCCGGGCTATGGCTACACCTTC	CASSLTQGPGYGYTF
-	TRBJ2-3	TRBV5-1	TRBD1	TGCGCCAGCAGCTTCGGGGACAGGGGTGAAGATACGCAGTATTTT	CASSFGDRGEDTQYF
few	TRBJ2-3	TRBV6-2/TRBV6-3	-	TGTGCCAGCAGTCCAGCGTTGGGGTCGGCCGGTACAGATACGCAGTATTTT	CASSPALGSAGTDTQYF
once	TRBJ1-2	TRBV5-5	-	TGTGCCAGCAGCGGATTACAGGGAGATAGAGGCTACACCTTC	CASSGLQGDRGYTF
-	TRBJ1-2	TRBV7-9	TRBD1	TGTGCCAGCAGCGTCCGGGACAGGAATCTCTATGGCTACACCTTC	CASSVRDRNLYGYTF
-	TRBJ2-7	TRBV6-1	-	TGTGCCAGCGGGCCAAACTCAGGACAGTTCTACGAGCAGTACTTC	CASGPNSGQFYEQYF